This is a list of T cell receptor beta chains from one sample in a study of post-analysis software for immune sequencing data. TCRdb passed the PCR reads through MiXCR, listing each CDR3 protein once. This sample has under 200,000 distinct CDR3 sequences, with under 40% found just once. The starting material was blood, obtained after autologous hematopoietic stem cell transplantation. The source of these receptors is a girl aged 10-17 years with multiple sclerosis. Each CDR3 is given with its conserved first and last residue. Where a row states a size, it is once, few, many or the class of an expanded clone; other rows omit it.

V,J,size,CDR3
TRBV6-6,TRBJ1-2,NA,CASSLGQLSYGYTF
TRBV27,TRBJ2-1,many,CASRSGLAGANEQFF
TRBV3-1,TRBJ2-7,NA,CASSLNSGTSGTEQYF
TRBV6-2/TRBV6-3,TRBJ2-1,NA,CASSYMRLAWFF
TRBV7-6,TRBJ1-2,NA,CASSLAGQGAEGYTF
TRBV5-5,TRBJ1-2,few,CASSRQGGYTF
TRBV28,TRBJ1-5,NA,CASSLRGYSNQPQHF
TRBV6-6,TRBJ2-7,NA,CASSLSGAGGSTGEQYF
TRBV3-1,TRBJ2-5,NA,CASSSGGAFQETQYF
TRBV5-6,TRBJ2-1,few,CASSGSGSGYNEQFF
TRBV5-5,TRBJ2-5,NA,CASSLEGGGETQYF
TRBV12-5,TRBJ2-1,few,CASGLGPYANEQFF
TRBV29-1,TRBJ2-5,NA,CSVDPGGPKETQYF
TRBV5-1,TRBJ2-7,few,CASSLVGLAGTEQYF
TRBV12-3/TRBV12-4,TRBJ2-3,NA,CASSRGTSGGGGTDTQYF
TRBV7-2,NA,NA,CASSQGLDVGVTQYF
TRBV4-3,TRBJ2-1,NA,CASSQGAAYNEQFF
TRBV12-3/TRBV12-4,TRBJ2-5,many,CASRPTVGETQYF
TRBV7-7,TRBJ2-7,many,CASSLGPGYEQYF
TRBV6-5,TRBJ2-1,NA,CASSEIAGGGNEQFF
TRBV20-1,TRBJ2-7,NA,CSAKTGKYYEQYF
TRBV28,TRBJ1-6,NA,CASSVQGSTPLHF
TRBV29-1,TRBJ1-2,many,CSGSTAGYGYTF
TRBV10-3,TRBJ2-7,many,CAISEPTGDYYEQYF
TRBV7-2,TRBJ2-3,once,CASSLGGSGVTDTQYF
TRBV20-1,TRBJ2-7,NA,CSARDTPLAGFYEQYF
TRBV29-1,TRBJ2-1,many,CSARTSGIGYEQFF
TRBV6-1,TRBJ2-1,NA,CASSEAAVFYNEQFF
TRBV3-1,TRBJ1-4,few,CASSHSGKTLFF
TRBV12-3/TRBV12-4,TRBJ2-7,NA,CASLSGSGNEQYF
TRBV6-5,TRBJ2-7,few,CASSHGGYEQYF
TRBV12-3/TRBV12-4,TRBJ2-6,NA,CASSLAQPTGANVLTF
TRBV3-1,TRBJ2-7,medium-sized,CASSPWSSTYEQYF
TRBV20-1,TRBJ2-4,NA,CSLLGEAKNIQYF
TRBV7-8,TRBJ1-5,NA,CASSLVVWDDNQPQHF
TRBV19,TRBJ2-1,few,CASSKADSGRGNNEQFF
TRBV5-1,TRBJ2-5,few,CASSLVWTEETQYF
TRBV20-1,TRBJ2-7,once,CSFRDRAYEQYF
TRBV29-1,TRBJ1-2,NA,CSVEEARGSGGYTF
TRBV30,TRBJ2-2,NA,CAWSGEAGELFF
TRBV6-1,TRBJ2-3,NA,CASTGLAGDTDTQYF
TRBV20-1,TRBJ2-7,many,CSARSGTEQYF
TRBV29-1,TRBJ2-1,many,CSGDSPYNEQFF
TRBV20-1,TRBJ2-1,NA,CSARDRTSGISYNEQFF
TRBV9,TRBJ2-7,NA,CASSAGQNVDTQYF
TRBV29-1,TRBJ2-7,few,CSGLYGTGASQYF
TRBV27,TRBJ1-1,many,CASSSGIVGTEAFF
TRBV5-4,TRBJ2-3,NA,CASSLRRDHTNTQYF
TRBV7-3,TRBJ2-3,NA,CASSKLAGDTDTQYF
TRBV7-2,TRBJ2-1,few,CASSLSVDSDNEQFF
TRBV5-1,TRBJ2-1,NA,CASSLDGRGGADEQFF
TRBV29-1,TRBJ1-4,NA,CSARNEKLFF
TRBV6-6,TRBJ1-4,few,CASSYSGTGSEKLFF
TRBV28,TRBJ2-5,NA,CASRAIAGGLRETQYF
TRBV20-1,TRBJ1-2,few,CSAKDEDYGYTF
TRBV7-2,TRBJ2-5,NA,CASSLVIGSEQYF
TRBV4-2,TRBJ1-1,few,CASSQLGTNTEAFF
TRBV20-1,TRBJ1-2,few,CSAPDRAFYGYTF
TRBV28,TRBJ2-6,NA,CASSLGFSGANVLTF